This TCR beta chain derives from a study of Ad26.COV2.S vaccination and SARS-CoV-2 variants (dated by TCRdb to the early 2020s). Regarding the complete study: Vaccine-arm donors were drawn from COV1001, a multicentre, randomized, double-blind, placebo-controlled phase I-IIa trial of Ad26.COV2.S in healthy adults. Ad26.COV2.S was given intramuscularly at 5x10^10 or 1x10^11 viral particles, as a single shot or as two shots 56 days apart. Sequencing of the TCRbeta repertoire served to evaluate the specificity and breadth of SARS-CoV-2-reactive T cell receptors following Ad26.COV2.S vaccination. A total of 32 samples were included in the TCR-sequenced set, comprising around 19 Ad26.COV2.S vaccine recipients, 5 placebo recipients and 8 SARS-CoV-2 convalescent individuals. Participants in the trial were split at random into five groups of five each, receiving low-dose or high-dose Ad26.COV2.S once or twice, or else placebo on both occasions. Blinding of investigators to trial group allocation was maintained during experiments and outcome assessment. What the research found in general, with its limitations: It was noted by the authors that total T cell responses may have been underestimated by the TCR breadth and depth analyses. The study was not powered to compare responses between vaccine doses or regimens. Non-spike TCR breadth was comparable between vaccine and placebo recipients, consistent with the vaccine containing only spike. Substantial breadth of spike-specific CD8+ and CD4+ T cell responses was reported after vaccination. Ad26.COV2.S recipients had higher spike-specific TCR breadth than placebo recipients (P = 0.0014).

Interpreted using the paper, the treatment or condition label stands for: around 19 received Ad26.COV2.S at low or high dose, single or two shots; about five received placebo; per-sample allocation not given. For vaccine and placebo recipients, repertoires were sequenced using samples collected on day 63 after the first injection. Cohort 1b enrolled 20 to 30 adults aged 18-55 years at a single site in Boston, USA, between 29 July and 7 August 2020. As a vaccine, Ad26.COV2.S was a replication-incompetent adenovirus type 26 vector that expressed a prefusion-stabilized SARS-CoV-2 spike protein derived from the original Wuhan strain. TCRbeta CDR3 regions were sequenced with the immunoSEQ Assay. After extraction, genomic DNA underwent amplification by bias-controlled multiplex PCR, followed by high-throughput sequencing. The paper's processing steps were these. Collapsing and filtering of sequences were performed to quantify the absolute abundance of each unique TCRbeta CDR3 region. T cell fraction was estimated by normalizing TCRbeta template counts to usable DNA, with usable DNA measured through amplification of reference genes found in all nucleated cells. Repertoire TCRs were annotated as SARS-CoV-2-specific when V gene, CDR3 amino acid sequence and J gene were exactly matched to a known reactive TCR set. The reference SARS-CoV-2 TCR set was derived from MIRA and filtered for enrichment in COVID-19-positive ImmuneCODE repertoires, a step that removed public or cross-reactive TCRs. Drawing on the MIRA antigens, annotated TCRs were analysed further at the level of specific ORF or position within ORF. Depth was the summed frequency of annotated unique rearrangements, while breadth was defined as annotated unique rearrangements over total unique productive rearrangements. TCR breadth was compared between groups using two-sided Wilcoxon rank-sum tests. The clones in this table, taken by TCRdb from immuneACCESS, are in-frame only. Not every clone is retained; where verified, under half of the shortfall comes from an unresolved V gene, and the cause of the rest is unknown. The V and J calls and clone size come from that table; D and trimming were worked out from the DNA. Present in this sample are hundreds of thousands of clones, around 89% of which were seen just once. The ten largest clones represent about 1.5% of the sample.

For this clone: Its antigen remains undetermined. Base qualities are not provided; no much larger clone lies one nucleotide away. This sample also contains other DNA sequences that code for the same CDR3.

The CDR3 sequence holds 10 residues, the cysteine and phenylalanine included. Only the CDR3 part of the read is kept: 30 bases, read in frame from the first base. V is reduced by 3 bases and J by 3 bases, leaving a spacing of 1 base between them. Based on the germline V gene (reference sequence), the CDR1 and CDR2 sequences are DFQATT and SNEGSKA. Rearrangement joined TRBV20-1 to TRBJ2-3, with the D gene not confidently named. This receptor was identified in a person between 18 and 60 years old who received the Ad26.COV2.S COVID-19 vaccine or a placebo. The starting material was peripheral blood, obtained in a trial of Ad26.COV2.S vaccine versus placebo. The CDR3 loop reads CSARTDTQYF. The bases are TGCAGTGCTAGGACAGATACGCAGTATTTT.